These 9 T cell receptor beta chains were sequenced from one sample in a study of cytomegalovirus exposure and HLA in healthy donors. This PCR relied on a set of 60 Vbeta primers and 13 Jbeta primers. TCRdb's copy holds only in-frame clones and misses some; the assay was immunoSEQ multiplex PCR. The sample has 150,000 to 200,000 clones, roughly 80% seen once. The sample consisted of PBMCs. These receptors were obtained from a male donor in good health and CMV-seronegative.

The rearrangement links TRBV7-8 to TRBJ2-2; TRBD1 aligns across 9 bases. The CDR3 covers 13 residues. Germline V gene lookup returns CDR1 SGHVS and CDR2 FQNEAQ. Trimming took 8 bases from V and 6 from J; bases not matched to a gene: 4. The CDR3 reads CASQQGAAGELFF. CDR3 nucleotides: TGTGCCAGCCAACAGGGGGCCGCCGGGGAGCTGTTTTTT.

The chain links TRBV5-3 to TRBJ1-5; tentatively, D is TRBD1 (6 bases). TRBV5-3 is classed as an ORF, of uncertain function. The CDR3 contains 16 residues. The V gene lost 0 bases and the J gene lost 0 bases, with 10 bases spanning the gap. CDR3 DNA sequence: TGTGCCAGAAGCTTGGGGGACAATGATAGCAATCAGCCCCAGCATTTT. Translated: CARSLGDNDSNQPQHF.

This clone was detected ten times or more. The gene calls are TRBV7-2 and TRBJ2-1, with 9 bases that match TRBD1. This CDR3 has 15 amino acids. J was trimmed by 7 bases and V by 6 bases; bases with no gene match: 10. CDR1 SGHTA and CDR2 FQGNSA come from the germline V gene. The CDR3 loop is CASSKGGTGRNEQFF. CDR3 nucleotide sequence: TGTGCCAGCAGTAAAGGAGGGACAGGGAGGAATGAGCAGTTCTTC.

This clone occurred a few times. The chain combines TRBV2 with TRBJ2-7; D is unclear. The germline V and J ends were trimmed by 1 base and 2 bases, with 9 bases remaining between them. This CDR3 contains 14 residues. Germline V gene data show CDR1 as SNHLY and CDR2 as FYNNEI. Here the CDR3 DNA reads TGTGCCAGCAGTGAAGATGGCGGTACCTACGAGCAGTACTTC. Translation gives CASSEDGGTYEQYF.

The rearrangement joins TRBV9 to TRBJ2-5; 9 bases agree with TRBD2. The CDR3 has 16 residues. V shed 0 bases and J 5 bases; nucleotides not matched to a gene: 8. Germline loops: CDR1 SGDLS, CDR2 YYNGEE. CDR3 sequence reads: CASSVATRGGAETQYF. CDR3 nucleotide sequence: TGTGCCAGCAGCGTAGCTACTCGCGGGGGGGCTGAGACCCAGTACTTC. The full variable domain, in which reference TRBV9 and TRBJ2-5 provide the parts outside the CDR3, is DSGVTQTPKHLITATGQRVTLRCSPRSGDLSVYWYQQSLDQGLQFLIQYYNGEERAKGNILERFSAQQFPDLHSELNLSSLELGDSALYFCASSVATRGGAETQYFGPGTRLLVL.

The chain combines TRBV5-1 with TRBJ1-1; D not certain. V was shortened by 4 bases and J by 12 bases, with 22 bases between the two germline ends. This CDR3 spans 14 amino acids. Germline V gene data show CDR1 as SGHRS and CDR2 as YFSETQ. This chain's CDR3 is CASSHPGRAGSTFF. In nucleotides, the CDR3 is TGCGCCAGCAGCCACCCTGGGAGGGCAGGTTCGACTTTCTTT.

The V and J genes are TRBV27 and TRBJ1-2; D is unresolved. The ends were cut back, 5 bases at V and 5 bases at J, with 12 bases in the middle. Germline values: CDR1 MNHEY, CDR2 SMNVEV (reference sequence). The CDR3 spans 13 residues. The DNA of the CDR3 is TGTGCCAGCAGTCTGACGCCGGGGTATGGCTACACCTTC. Translation gives CASSLTPGYGYTF.

The chain has TRBV4-2 and TRBJ2-7; possible D gene TRBD2, 5 bases. V was trimmed by 4 bases and J by 0 bases, leaving 13 bases between them. The CDR3 is 15 residues long. Germline lookup yields CDR1 LGHNA and CDR2 YNFKEQ. In DNA, the CDR3 is TGTGCCAGCAGCCCTTCCGGGGTAAGCTCCTACGAGCAGTACTTC. This sequence encodes CASSPSGVSSYEQYF.

The V gene is TRBV7-2, the J gene TRBJ2-3; possible D gene TRBD1, 5 bases. The CDR3 sequence is 15 residues long. V gave up 8 bases and J gave up 2 bases, with 17 bases separating them. Germline V gene lookup returns CDR1 SGHTA and CDR2 FQGNSA. CDR3 in amino acids: CASLSGAQFTDTQYF. The CDR3 bases are TGTGCCAGCCTAAGTGGGGCCCAATTCACAGATACGCAGTATTTT.